The sequence of this T cell receptor beta chain was determined in a study of T cells in Graves' hyperthyroidism and ophthalmopathy. TCR beta CDR3 region amplification was performed from RNA transcripts. A set of HTBI primers served as the primers for a first-round RT-PCR of the TCR CDR3. Each CDR3 protein gets one entry after TCRdb re-called the multiplex PCR reads with MiXCR. This table has about 680,000 distinct CDR3 sequences, about a third appearing once. Germline CDR1 is DFQATT and CDR2 is SNEGSKA (reference sequence). The CDR3 spans 12 residues. V shed 3 bases and J shed 3 bases, with 8 bases lying between them. This clonotype was recorded once. Its antigen is as yet unknown. Findings and limits, study-wide: Ophthalmopathy was distinguished from stable hyperthyroidism by 13 V-J signatures.

Hyperthyroidism of Graves' type that showed no ophthalmopathy progression within 18 months was stable. The study excluded patients with uncontrolled infection, other autoimmune disease, pregnancy or lactation. Sequenced: blood. The genes are TRBV20-1 and TRBJ1-1; D might be TRBD1 (5 bases). This receptor was taken from a woman in her forties with Graves' hyperthyroidism. CDR3 sequence (DNA): TGCAGTGCTAGTGGGGGGGACACTGAAGCTTTCTTT. Its translation: CSASGGDTEAFF.